These 15 T cell receptor beta chains originate from one sample sequenced in a study of cytomegalovirus exposure and HLA in healthy donors. PCR used 60 Vbeta primers and 13 Jbeta primers. Profiling relied on immunoSEQ multiplex PCR, and the TCRdb table lists in-frame clones only, not all of them. The sample holds about 140,000 clones, over 70% seen once. The sample consisted of PBMCs. These receptors came from a young man in good health and CMV-seronegative.

The chain is built from TRBV5-4 and TRBJ2-3; 10 bases fit TRBD1. The CDR3 runs to 15 residues. The V gene's germline CDR1 is SGHNT and CDR2 YYREEE (reference sequence). J was trimmed by 3 bases and V by 3 bases; bases with no gene match: 4. This CDR3 reads CASSSPGQGTDTQYF. The CDR3 DNA follows: TGTGCCAGCAGCTCACCGGGACAGGGGACAGATACGCAGTATTTT.

The chain employs TRBV7-2 and TRBJ1-3; possibly TRBD1 for D (5 bases). Germline CDR1 and CDR2: SGHTA and FQGNSA. Trimming took off 3 bases at V and 3 bases at J, with 12 bases between the two ends. This CDR3 is 15 amino acids long. This CDR3 reads CASSFPPDNGNTIYF. Written as DNA, the CDR3 is TGTGCCAGCAGCTTCCCCCCGGACAATGGAAACACCATATATTTT.

The chain is built from TRBV5-1 and TRBJ2-2, with 9 nucleotides matching TRBD1. The CDR3 runs 15 residues. In germline, CDR1 is SGHRS, CDR2 YFSETQ. V trimming: 4 bases; J trimming: 7 bases; junction bases outside the gene matches: 8. In DNA, the CDR3 is TGCGCCAGCAGCCCCCGACAGGGGGGAGTCGGGGAGCTGTTTTTT. Its protein is CASSPRQGGVGELFF.

The chain has TRBV2 and TRBJ1-1; tentatively, D is TRBD1 (5 bases). The length of the CDR3 is 13 residues. Germline V gene lookup returns CDR1 SNHLY and CDR2 FYNNEI. V lost 9 bases and J 5 bases, leaving 16 bases between the germline ends. CDR3 residues: CARRQTRGTEAFF. CDR3 bases: TGTGCCAGACGACAAACCCGGGGGACTGAAGCTTTCTTT.

The V gene is TRBV5-8, the J gene TRBJ1-2; 7 positions match TRBD1. CDR1 and CDR2 from the germline V gene are SGHTS and YDEGEE. V lost 4 bases, J lost 4 bases, and 13 bases stayed unmatched. The CDR3 is made up of 16 amino acids. CDR3 residues: CASSTHRGSISYGYTF. The CDR3 nucleotides are TGTGCCAGCAGCACACACAGGGGTTCGATCTCCTATGGCTACACCTTC.

This chain links TRBV13 with TRBJ1-2; a possible D gene is TRBD1 (6 bases). The CDR3 has 14 amino acids. From germline, CDR1 is PRHDT and CDR2 FYEKMQ (reference sequence). V lost 6 bases, J lost 2 bases, and 13 bases lay in between. The CDR3 DNA follows: TGTGCCAGCAGGCCCCCGGGACAAAACTATGGCTACACCTTC. Translated, it gives CASRPPGQNYGYTF.

This rearrangement joins TRBV7-9 to TRBJ1-4; D not certain. CDR3 length equals 12 residues. Per germline, CDR1 SEHNR and CDR2 FQNEAQ (reference sequence). Between the trimmed V and J ends, which lost 1 base and 8 bases, there was a span of 5 bases. The CDR3 DNA reads TGTGCCAGCAGCTTAGGGGAGGAAAAACTGTTTTTT. It encodes CASSLGEEKLFF.

The CDR3 loop reads CASSFSRSTEAFF. The DNA for the CDR3 is TGTGCCAGCAGCTTCTCTAGGTCCACTGAAGCTTTCTTT. V is TRBV7-6 and J is TRBJ1-1, with D uncertain. The CDR3 has 13 residues. CDR1 and CDR2 (germline): SGHVS, FNYEAQ. V was cut by 3 bases and J by 4 bases, with 9 bases left in between.

The rearrangement uses TRBV5-1 and TRBJ1-4; D perhaps matches TRBD1 (5 bases). Trimming took off 5 bases at V and 5 bases at J, with 10 bases between the two ends. This CDR3 has 13 amino acids. Germline CDR1 reads SGHRS; CDR2 reads YFSETQ. This CDR3 is CASRKAGNEKLFF. The CDR3 bases are TGCGCCAGCAGGAAGGCAGGGAATGAAAAACTGTTTTTT.

The chain has TRBV7-3 and TRBJ2-1; 11 bases are shared with TRBD2. There are 15 residues in the CDR3. CDR1 is SGHTA, CDR2 FQGTGA, per germline. Germline trimming cut 5 bases from V and 7 bases from J; bases unmatched to any gene: 7. As DNA, the CDR3 is TGTGCCAGCAGCCAAAATAGCGGGGGGGCAAATGAGCAGTTCTTC. This gives the protein CASSQNSGGANEQFF.

The gene calls are TRBV4-3 and TRBJ2-1; TRBD2 matches 8 bases. The CDR3 covers 17 residues. Germline CDR1 and CDR2: LGHNA and YSLEER. V was clipped by 0 bases and J by 4 bases; unmatched bases: 8. As DNA, the CDR3 is TGCGCCAGCAGCCAAGATCGTCGGGGGGGGGCTTACAATGAGCAGTTCTTC. It translates to CASSQDRRGGAYNEQFF.

The CDR3 DNA is TGTGCCAGCAGCCAGAGACTAGCGGGACTAAATGAGCAGTTCTTC. This encodes CASSQRLAGLNEQFF. The chain recombines TRBV7-3 with TRBJ2-1, with TRBD2 identical over 11 bases. CDR1 is SGHTA, CDR2 FQGTGA, per germline. CDR3 size: 15 residues. The V segment lost 5 bases and the J segment 7 bases; nucleotides outside the gene matches: 7.

The chain couples TRBV7-2 to TRBJ2-7; 7 bases agree with TRBD2. Germline values: CDR1 SGHTA, CDR2 FQGNSA. The CDR3 is made up of 16 amino acids. V dropped 5 bases and J dropped 2; count of bases not matched to a gene: 12. This chain's CDR3 is CASSQEVGGTAYEQYF. As DNA, the CDR3 is TGTGCCAGCAGCCAAGAGGTGGGAGGGACGGCCTACGAGCAGTACTTC.

This chain links TRBV9 with TRBJ2-7; 8 positions match TRBD1. Per the germline V gene, CDR1 is SGDLS and CDR2 is YYNGEE. Trimming took 0 bases from V and 3 from J; bases not matched to a gene: 5. The CDR3 length is 15 residues. CDR3 sequence: CASSVDGRGLYEQYF. In DNA, the CDR3 is TGTGCCAGCAGCGTAGACGGCAGGGGGCTCTACGAGCAGTACTTC.

The chain combines TRBV2 with TRBJ2-3; TRBD1 is a possible D gene (6 bases). Between the trimmed V and J ends, which lost 5 bases and 2 bases, there was a span of 11 bases. CDR3 length: 14 amino acids. Germline CDR1 reads SNHLY; CDR2 reads FYNNEI. In DNA form, the CDR3 reads TGTGCCAGCAGTTATCAGGGGTCCACAGATACGCAGTATTTT. It codes for CASSYQGSTDTQYF.